Below are 11 T cell receptor beta chains sequenced from a single sample in a study of blood T cell repertoires in COVID-19 (dated by TCRdb to about 2020). Library construction relied on the immunoSEQ multiplex PCR assay. TCRdb limited this immuneACCESS table to in-frame rearrangements with V and J called. A share of clones is missing; checked studies link under half to unresolved V genes, and the rest is unexplained. The sample table contains over 100,000 clones; only one count was recorded for over 80% of them. The top ten clonotypes cover around 1.1% of the sample. The source material was peripheral blood. These receptors all stem from a human donor in a cohort sampled during active COVID-19.

V and J are TRBV5-6 and TRBJ2-4, with 7 bases identical to TRBD2. The germline gives CDR1 SGHDT, CDR2 YYEEEE. The length of the CDR3 is 11 residues. V shed 4 bases, J shed 15 bases, and the junction held 7 bases outside the gene matches. CDR3 bases: TGTGCCAGCAGCCGGGGGGAGACCCTGTACTTC. Its translation is CASSRGETLYF.

This chain joins TRBV27 and TRBJ1-5; 12 nucleotides align to TRBD1. Trimming at V came to 3 bases and at J to 4 bases, leaving 13 bases not matched to a gene. The CDR3 has 19 amino acids. The germline gives CDR1 MNHEY, CDR2 SMNVEV (reference sequence). The CDR3 coding sequence is TGTGCCAGCAGTTTGTACTCCGGGACAGGGGGCATGAAAAATCAGCCCCAGCATTTT. It is translated as CASSLYSGTGGMKNQPQHF.

The V and J genes are TRBV2 and TRBJ1-5; D not resolved. Germline V gene sequence: CDR1 SNHLY, CDR2 FYNNEI. The CDR3 consists of 11 residues. V was shortened by 6 bases and J by 3 bases, with 3 bases between the two germline ends. CDR3 in amino acids: CASSLNQPQHF. The CDR3 DNA reads TGTGCCAGCAGCCTCAATCAGCCCCAGCATTTT.

The chain links TRBV27 to TRBJ2-5; 13 bases line up with TRBD2. CDR1 and CDR2 (germline): MNHEY, SMNVEV (reference sequence). The J segment lost 9 bases and the V segment lost 5 bases, leaving 6 bases of the junction unmatched. This CDR3 contains 14 residues. The CDR3 DNA is TGTGCCAGCAGTGCGACTAGCGGGGGGACGGCCCAGTACTTC. Residues: CASSATSGGTAQYF.

This clone was detected only once. V and J are TRBV7-2 and TRBJ2-2, with D perhaps TRBD2 (6 bases). Germline V lookup: CDR1 SGHTA, CDR2 FQGNSA. V shed 6 bases and J shed 5 bases, with 10 bases lying between them. The length of the CDR3 is 13 residues. The CDR3 nucleotides are TGTGCCAGCAGGGCGGGAAGTACCGGGGAGCTGTTTTTT. Residues: CASRAGSTGELFF.

The chain carries TRBV3-1 (or the pseudogene TRBV3-2) and TRBJ1-1; 7 bases match TRBD1. Per the germline V gene, CDR1 is LGHDT and CDR2 is YNNKEL (reference sequence). The CDR3 has 13 residues. After removal of 5 bases from V and 5 bases from J, the junction contained 5 bases not matched to a gene. CDR3 sequence reads: CASSGRGWTEAFF. CDR3 DNA: TGTGCCAGCAGCGGCAGGGGGTGGACTGAAGCTTTCTTT.

This clone appeared once. This chain connects TRBV6-2 or TRBV6-3 to TRBJ2-5; no firm D call. The CDR3 covers 17 residues. Looked up from germline, CDR1 is MNHEY and CDR2 is SVGEGT. V was shortened by 5 bases and J by 2 bases, with 21 bases between the two germline ends. The CDR3 reads CASSHEIETGPQETQYF. The CDR3 DNA sequence: TGTGCCAGCAGTCACGAAATAGAGACTGGTCCTCAAGAGACCCAGTACTTC.

This clone appeared once. J is TRBJ1-6 and V is TRBV4-1; D is uncertain. CDR1 is MGHRA, CDR2 YSYEKL, per germline. The V end was cut by 0 bases, the J end by 9 bases, with 18 bases between. The CDR3 sequence is 17 residues long. The CDR3 DNA is TGCGCCAGCAGCCAAGAAATGATGGGTACCGGGTCTTCACCCCTCCACTTT. It specifies CASSQEMMGTGSSPLHF.

Here the CDR3 reads CASSPTGAAPYGYTF. The DNA for the CDR3 is TGTGCCAGCAGCCCCACAGGGGCCGCTCCTTATGGCTACACCTTC. The chain links TRBV3-1 (or the pseudogene TRBV3-2) to TRBJ1-2, with 7 bases identical to TRBD1. Germline V gives CDR1 LGHDT, CDR2 YNNKEL (reference sequence). The CDR3 runs 15 residues. The trim removed 4 bases at V and 5 bases at J, leaving 10 bases unmatched.

V is TRBV27 and J is TRBJ2-5; D call uncertain. Trimming cost V 6 bases and J 2 bases, with 16 bases left between them. The CDR3 loop spans 15 amino acids. Per the germline V gene, CDR1 is MNHEY and CDR2 is SMNVEV (reference sequence). The CDR3 loop is CASRPPLSRQETQYF. CDR3 nucleotides: TGTGCCAGCAGACCCCCACTTTCACGACAAGAGACCCAGTACTTC.

This chain links TRBV5-1 with TRBJ1-1; D is possibly TRBD1 (5 bases). This CDR3 comprises 15 residues. Per germline, CDR1 SGHRS and CDR2 YFSETQ. Trimming removed 4 bases at V and 0 bases at J, with 13 bases between. The CDR3 DNA sequence: TGCGCCAGCAGCAGGGAGGGGCGCATGAACACTGAAGCTTTCTTT. Translating it yields CASSREGRMNTEAFF.